Below are 2 T cell receptor beta chains sequenced from a single sample in a study of CD8 T cells in ankylosing spondylitis (dated by TCRdb to about 2017). Here is what the overall study found, with its caveats: Blood from ankylosing spondylitis patients appeared to be characterized by a TCR beta motif made up of several highly homologous amino acid variants.

Library preparation was by 5' RACE. Sequencer: Illumina HiSeq 2500. Starting from the raw public reads, TCRdb applied fastp trimming at Q25, assembled clones with MiXCR and retained in-frame beta chains. Entries that share a CDR3 protein sequence are merged under the most common genes and DNA. The sample profile shows around 770,000 distinct CDR3 sequences; around a fifth of them were found once. Of the sample, about 19% falls within the top ten clones. These receptors have no identified antigens. The sequenced sample consisted of blood, either unsorted or a sorted T cell fraction (not recorded which). The receptors here all came from a male donor with ankylosing spondylitis.

The table lists this clonotype with a few counts. The V and J genes are TRBV9 and TRBJ2-1; 8 nucleotides line up with TRBD2. Germline assignment: CDR1 SGDLS and CDR2 YYNGEE. The CDR3 runs 17 residues. Losses at the gene ends were 4 bases for V and 4 bases for J; bases not matched to a gene: 13. CDR3 sequence (DNA): TGTGCCAGCAGCCCCTACACCCTCACTAGCGGTTACAATGAGCAGTTCTTC. Protein sequence: CASSPYTLTSGYNEQFF. The full variable domain, its missing parts supplied by reference TRBV9 and TRBJ2-1, is DSGVTQTPKHLITATGQRVTLRCSPRSGDLSVYWYQQSLDQGLQFLIQYYNGEERAKGNILERFSAQQFPDLHSELNLSSLELGDSALYFCASSPYTLTSGYNEQFFGPGTRLTVL.

This rearrangement joins TRBV18 to TRBJ2-1; 8 nucleotides match TRBD1. The trim removed 3 bases at V and 7 bases at J, leaving 11 bases unmatched. CDR1 and CDR2 (germline): KGHSH, LQKENI. CDR3 size: 16 residues. CDR3 in amino acids: CASSPAGGLDANEQFF. The CDR3 DNA sequence: TGTGCCAGCTCACCGGCAGGGGGCTTGGATGCTAATGAGCAGTTCTTC. Drawing the rest from reference TRBV18 and TRBJ2-1, the complete variable domain is NAGVMQNPRHLVRRRGQEARLRCSPMKGHSHVYWYRQLPEEGLKFMVYLQKENIIDESGMPKERFSAEFPKEGPSILRIQQVVRGDSAAYFCASSPAGGLDANEQFFGPGTRLTVL.